This TCR beta chain stems from a study of blood T cells in healthy people across ages. The authors ran a second PCR of about 6 to 11 cycles using a sample-barcoded 5' primer and a J-beta primer mix. Unique molecular identifiers of 12 random nucleotides labeled each cDNA. TCRdb used MiXCR to reprocess the 5' RACE reads, holding one entry per CDR3 protein. The repertoire has 2 million or so distinct CDR3 sequences, 40% to 55% of them found once; the top ten carry approximately 2.1%. Each donor was a healthy Caucasian individual from Russia, aged roughly 6 to 90. Extracted total RNA amounted to at least 6 micrograms for each sample. Deletions cut 6 bases from V and 5 bases from J, with 14 bases between. The CDR3 runs to 13 residues. The germline gives CDR1 SQVTM, CDR2 ANQGSEA. General study findings and limits: Naive T cell percentage showed a strong correlation with TCR beta diversity.

This clonotype has only a few counts. The antigen remains unidentified. This rearrangement joins TRBV29-1 to TRBJ2-1, with no clear D. The clonotype originates from a woman in her forties in good health. Sequenced sample: blood. This CDR3 is CSVPSRLNNEQFF. The DNA of the CDR3 is TGCAGCGTCCCTAGTCGCCTTAACAATGAGCAGTTCTTC.